A selection of T cell receptor beta chains follows, all from one sample in a study of blood T cell repertoires in COVID-19. Generated by immunoSEQ multiplex PCR, the TCRdb table keeps only in-frame clones and is missing some. Of approximately 210,000 clones detected, just over 85% appear once; the ten largest clones hold about 2.2%. Sequenced input: peripheral blood. The receptors derive from a man aged 30 to 45 who had recovered from COVID-19. Both conserved end residues are part of each CDR3. D genes are given only for firm matches. Not all rows give a size; the values are once, few, many and, for expanded clones, a class.

d_gene: .; abundance: many; j_gene: TRBJ2-5; v_gene: TRBV6-2/TRBV6-3; CDR3nt: TGTGCCAGCAGTGCAGTTGCACAAGAGACCCAGTACTTC; CDR3aa: CASSAVAQETQYF
d_gene: .; abundance: .; j_gene: TRBJ2-7; v_gene: TRBV6-5; CDR3nt: TGTGCCAGCAGCGCGCGGGCCACCTACGAGCAGTACTTC; CDR3aa: CASSARATYEQYF
d_gene: .; abundance: .; j_gene: TRBJ1-2; v_gene: TRBV6-4; CDR3nt: TGTGCCAGCAGTGACTCTCAGGGTCTGTATGGCTACACCTTC; CDR3aa: CASSDSQGLYGYTF
d_gene: TRBD1; abundance: .; j_gene: TRBJ2-7; v_gene: TRBV6-2/TRBV6-3; CDR3nt: TGTGCCAGCAGTTACGTCCAGGGGGAAGGAAGGGCCTACGAGCAGTACTTC; CDR3aa: CASSYVQGEGRAYEQYF
d_gene: .; abundance: .; j_gene: TRBJ2-3; v_gene: TRBV14; CDR3nt: TGTGCCAGCAGCCAAGTCGCCTCGGTTACGCAGTATTTT; CDR3aa: CASSQVASVTQYF
d_gene: TRBD1; abundance: .; j_gene: TRBJ1-1; v_gene: TRBV6-5; CDR3nt: TGTGCCAGCAGTTACCACCTACAGGGGGCTGGGACTGAAGCTTTCTTT; CDR3aa: CASSYHLQGAGTEAFF
d_gene: .; abundance: .; j_gene: TRBJ2-1; v_gene: TRBV5-8; CDR3nt: TGTGCCAGCAGCTTCAGGGTAGTTACGAGCTCCTACAATGAGCAGTTCTTC; CDR3aa: CASSFRVVTSSYNEQFF
d_gene: .; abundance: .; j_gene: TRBJ2-1; v_gene: TRBV27; CDR3nt: TGTGCCAGCAGTTTTCTTGACTCCTCCAATGAGCAGTTCTTC; CDR3aa: CASSFLDSSNEQFF
d_gene: .; abundance: .; j_gene: TRBJ1-2; v_gene: TRBV7-7; CDR3nt: TGTGCCAGCAGCTTAGTGAGCACAGGGAGTGGCTATGGCTACACCTTC; CDR3aa: CASSLVSTGSGYGYTF
d_gene: TRBD2; abundance: once; j_gene: TRBJ2-7; v_gene: TRBV7-2; CDR3nt: TGTGCCAGCAGCTTAGTAGAGGGGACTAGCGAGCAGTACTTC; CDR3aa: CASSLVEGTSEQYF
d_gene: .; abundance: .; j_gene: TRBJ1-1; v_gene: TRBV12-3/TRBV12-4; CDR3nt: TGTGCCAGCAGTCGGGGGAACACTGAAGCTTTCTTT; CDR3aa: CASSRGNTEAFF
d_gene: .; abundance: .; j_gene: TRBJ1-1; v_gene: TRBV7-9; CDR3nt: TGTGCCAGCAGCCGTGGACTTCCTGGCTTTAACACTGAAGCTTTCTTT; CDR3aa: CASSRGLPGFNTEAFF
d_gene: .; abundance: .; j_gene: TRBJ1-4; v_gene: TRBV7-2; CDR3nt: TGTGCCAGCAGCTTAGTAGAGTCGGGGGGTGAAAAACTGTTTTTT; CDR3aa: CASSLVESGGEKLFF
d_gene: .; abundance: .; j_gene: TRBJ2-7; v_gene: TRBV27; CDR3nt: TGTGCCAGCAGTTTCGCGAGCTCCTACGAGCAGTACTTC; CDR3aa: CASSFASSYEQYF
d_gene: TRBD2; abundance: .; j_gene: TRBJ2-7; v_gene: TRBV4-2; CDR3nt: TGTGCCAGCAGCCAAGATAATAGGGTAGCGGGGCCGGGGGAGCAGTACTTC; CDR3aa: CASSQDNRVAGPGEQYF
d_gene: .; abundance: .; j_gene: TRBJ2-5; v_gene: TRBV20-1; CDR3nt: TGCAGTGCTAGTTCAGGGCAGCGAAAGACTCAAGAGACCCAGTACTTC; CDR3aa: CSASSGQRKTQETQYF
d_gene: .; abundance: .; j_gene: TRBJ2-7; v_gene: TRBV7-9; CDR3nt: TGTGCCAGCAGCTTACCAGGGTACACCCACACGGCCTATGAGCAGTACTTC; CDR3aa: CASSLPGYTHTAYEQYF
d_gene: TRBD1; abundance: .; j_gene: TRBJ1-1; v_gene: TRBV6-5; CDR3nt: TGTGCCAGCAGTTATAGGACAGGGAGGAGGGACACTGAAGCTTTCTTT; CDR3aa: CASSYRTGRRDTEAFF
d_gene: .; abundance: .; j_gene: TRBJ2-1; v_gene: TRBV24-1; CDR3nt: TGTGCCACCAGAAATCGGGACTCCTTAGGGGAGCAGTTCTTC; CDR3aa: CATRNRDSLGEQFF
d_gene: TRBD1; abundance: .; j_gene: TRBJ1-6; v_gene: TRBV6-5; CDR3nt: TGTGCCAGCAGTTACGGGACAGCCTCCTATAATTCACCCCTCCACTTT; CDR3aa: CASSYGTASYNSPLHF
d_gene: TRBD1; abundance: .; j_gene: TRBJ1-2; v_gene: TRBV18; CDR3nt: TGTGCCAGCTCATCGGTGTCCACAGGGGGCGCCGTTGGCTACACCTTC; CDR3aa: CASSSVSTGGAVGYTF
d_gene: TRBD1; abundance: .; j_gene: TRBJ1-2; v_gene: TRBV11-2; CDR3nt: TGTGCCAGCAGCTTAGGACAGGGTTCCGACTATGGCTACACCTTC; CDR3aa: CASSLGQGSDYGYTF
d_gene: .; abundance: .; j_gene: TRBJ1-2; v_gene: TRBV5-6; CDR3nt: TGTGCCAGCAGCTTGGATATGGGGGCGGCCTATGGCTACACCTTC; CDR3aa: CASSLDMGAAYGYTF
d_gene: .; abundance: .; j_gene: TRBJ2-3; v_gene: TRBV5-1; CDR3nt: TGCGCCAGCAGTTTAAGGCAGGGGACAGATACGCAGTATTTT; CDR3aa: CASSLRQGTDTQYF
d_gene: .; abundance: .; j_gene: TRBJ1-2; v_gene: TRBV9; CDR3nt: TGTGCCAGCAGCCCACGCGGGACGCAAGCTAACTATGGCTACACCTTC; CDR3aa: CASSPRGTQANYGYTF
d_gene: TRBD1; abundance: .; j_gene: TRBJ2-7; v_gene: TRBV28; CDR3nt: TGTGCCAGCAGTTTATCTGGGACAGGGGGCTCTTACGAGCAGTACTTC; CDR3aa: CASSLSGTGGSYEQYF
d_gene: TRBD2; abundance: .; j_gene: TRBJ2-5; v_gene: TRBV5-4; CDR3nt: TGTGCCAGCCGTCGACTAGCGGAAGAGACCCAGTACTTC; CDR3aa: CASRRLAEETQYF
d_gene: .; abundance: .; j_gene: TRBJ2-1; v_gene: TRBV4-3; CDR3nt: TGCGCCAGCAGCGTCAACAATGAGCAGTTCTTC; CDR3aa: CASSVNNEQFF
d_gene: .; abundance: .; j_gene: TRBJ1-2; v_gene: TRBV6-5; CDR3nt: TGTGCCAGCAGTTACTCGATCCCAGGGTACGGCTACACCTTC; CDR3aa: CASSYSIPGYGYTF
d_gene: TRBD1; abundance: .; j_gene: TRBJ2-4; v_gene: TRBV5-6; CDR3nt: TGTGCCAGCAGCTTATTCCGGGACAGGGGGTCTCTAGCCAAAAACATTCAGTACTTC; CDR3aa: CASSLFRDRGSLAKNIQYF
d_gene: TRBD2; abundance: .; j_gene: TRBJ2-3; v_gene: TRBV19; CDR3nt: TGTGCCAGTAGTATAACGGGGGGATTCACAGATACGCAGTATTTT; CDR3aa: CASSITGGFTDTQYF
d_gene: .; abundance: .; j_gene: TRBJ1-5; v_gene: TRBV6-5; CDR3nt: TGTGCCAGCAGTTACGGGTCGAGCGGCAATCAGCCCCAGCATTTT; CDR3aa: CASSYGSSGNQPQHF
d_gene: .; abundance: .; j_gene: TRBJ2-3; v_gene: TRBV7-8; CDR3nt: TGTGCCAGCAGTAACCCCCAGGGGCGGCTTATGAGAGATACGCAGTATTTT; CDR3aa: CASSNPQGRLMRDTQYF
d_gene: .; abundance: few; j_gene: TRBJ2-7; v_gene: TRBV21-1; CDR3nt: TGTGCCAGCCCCGACAGGGTGGCCTACGAGCAGTACTTC; CDR3aa: CASPDRVAYEQYF
d_gene: TRBD1; abundance: .; j_gene: TRBJ2-1; v_gene: TRBV5-6; CDR3nt: TGTGCCAGCAGCTTCACCGGGACAGCTTACACGGGTGAGCAGTTCTTC; CDR3aa: CASSFTGTAYTGEQFF
d_gene: TRBD1; abundance: .; j_gene: TRBJ1-6; v_gene: TRBV5-1; CDR3nt: TGCGCCAGCAGCATCGGACAGGGGGCCACTTCAGGATCACCCCTCCACTTT; CDR3aa: CASSIGQGATSGSPLHF
d_gene: TRBD1; abundance: many; j_gene: TRBJ1-6; v_gene: TRBV7-6; CDR3nt: TGTGCCAGCAGTTACTCTGGGACAGGGGTCTCACCCCTCCACTTT; CDR3aa: CASSYSGTGVSPLHF